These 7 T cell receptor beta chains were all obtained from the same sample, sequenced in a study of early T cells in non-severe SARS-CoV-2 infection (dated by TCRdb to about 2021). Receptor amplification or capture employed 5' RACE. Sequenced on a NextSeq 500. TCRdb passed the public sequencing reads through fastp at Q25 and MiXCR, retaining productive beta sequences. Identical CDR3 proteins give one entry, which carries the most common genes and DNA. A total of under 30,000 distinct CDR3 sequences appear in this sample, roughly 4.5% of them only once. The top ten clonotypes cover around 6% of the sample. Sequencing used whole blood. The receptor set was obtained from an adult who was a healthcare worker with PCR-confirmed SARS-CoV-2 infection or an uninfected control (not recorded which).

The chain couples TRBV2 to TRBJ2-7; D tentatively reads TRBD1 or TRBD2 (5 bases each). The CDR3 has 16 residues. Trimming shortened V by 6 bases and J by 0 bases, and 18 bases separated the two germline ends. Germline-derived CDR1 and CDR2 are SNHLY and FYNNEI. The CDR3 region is CASSTLGRRSSYEQYF. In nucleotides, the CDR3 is TGTGCCAGCAGCACCCTGGGACGGAGAAGCTCCTACGAGCAGTACTTC.

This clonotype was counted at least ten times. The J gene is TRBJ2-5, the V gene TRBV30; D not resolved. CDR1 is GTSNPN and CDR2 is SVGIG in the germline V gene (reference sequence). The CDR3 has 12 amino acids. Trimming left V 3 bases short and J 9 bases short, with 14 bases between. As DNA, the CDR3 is TGTGCCTGGAGCAAGGGCAGCGTAGCCCAGTACTTC. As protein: CAWSKGSVAQYF.

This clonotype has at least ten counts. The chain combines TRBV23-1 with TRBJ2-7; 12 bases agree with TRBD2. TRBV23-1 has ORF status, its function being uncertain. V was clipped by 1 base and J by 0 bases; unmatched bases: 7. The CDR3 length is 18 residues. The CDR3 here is CASSQYPTSGGPSYEQYF. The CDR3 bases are TGCGCCAGCAGTCAATATCCGACTAGCGGGGGTCCCTCCTACGAGCAGTACTTC.

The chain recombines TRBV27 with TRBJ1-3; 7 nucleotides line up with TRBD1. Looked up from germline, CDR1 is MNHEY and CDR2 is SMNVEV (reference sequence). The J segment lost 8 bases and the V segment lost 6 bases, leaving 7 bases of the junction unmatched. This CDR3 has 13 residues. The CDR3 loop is CASRLYQGDTIYF. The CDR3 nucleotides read TGTGCCAGCAGACTATACCAGGGGGACACCATATATTTT.

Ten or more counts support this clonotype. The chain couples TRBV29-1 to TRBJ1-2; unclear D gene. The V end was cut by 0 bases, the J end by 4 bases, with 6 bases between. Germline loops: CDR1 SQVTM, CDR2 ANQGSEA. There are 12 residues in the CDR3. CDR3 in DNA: TGCAGCGTTGAAGATTCATCCTATGGCTACACCTTC. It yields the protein CSVEDSSYGYTF. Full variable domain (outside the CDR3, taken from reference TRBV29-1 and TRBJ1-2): SAVISQKPSRDICQRGTSLTIQCQVDSQVTMMFWYRQQPGQSLTLIATANQGSEATYESGFVIDKFPISRPNLTFSTLTVSNMSPEDSSIYLCSVEDSSYGYTFGSGTRLTVV.

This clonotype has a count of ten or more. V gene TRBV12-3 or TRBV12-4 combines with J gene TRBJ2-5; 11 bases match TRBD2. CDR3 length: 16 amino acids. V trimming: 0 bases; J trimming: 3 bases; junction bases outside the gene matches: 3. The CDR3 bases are TGTGCCAGCAGTTTAGCGACTAGCGGGGTAAAAGAGACCCAGTACTTC. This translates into CASSLATSGVKETQYF.

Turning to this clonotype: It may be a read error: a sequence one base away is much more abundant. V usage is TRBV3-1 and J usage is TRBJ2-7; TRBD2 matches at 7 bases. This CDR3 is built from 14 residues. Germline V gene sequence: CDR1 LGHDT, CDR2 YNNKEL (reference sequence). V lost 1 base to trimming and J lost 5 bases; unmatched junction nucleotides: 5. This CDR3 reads CASSQVRGSHEQYF. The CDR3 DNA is TGTGCCAGCAGCCAAGTGCGGGGGTCCCACGAGCAGTACTTC.